These 8 T cell receptor beta chains came from one sample sequenced in a study of CD8+CD57+ T cells in acquired aplastic anemia. Genomic DNA was employed as the template in profiling TCR beta VDJ and CDR3. MiXCR, applied by TCRdb to the reads, yields one record per CDR3 protein. The sample records over 150,000 distinct CDR3 sequences, roughly 54% being singletons. Sequencing involved patients with CD8+CD57+ cell expansion previously shown by flow cytometry. Source material: sorted CD4+, CD8+, or CD8+CD57+ T cells (not recorded which) from PBMCs. The receptors here all came from a human donor with aplastic anemia.

This chain links TRBV19 with TRBJ2-5; TRBD2 matches 9 bases. This CDR3 contains 15 residues. J lost 0 bases, V lost 6 bases, and 5 bases had no gene match. Germline V gene data show CDR1 as LNHDA and CDR2 as SQIVND (reference sequence). The CDR3 protein is CASSPRTSDQETQYF. CDR3 nucleotide sequence: TGTGCCAGTAGCCCCCGGACTAGCGACCAAGAGACCCAGTACTTC.

This clonotype was seen at least ten times. V and J are TRBV13 and TRBJ2-7, with TRBD2 identical over 9 bases. The CDR3 is 13 amino acids. The V segment lost 5 bases and the J segment 7 bases; nucleotides outside the gene matches: 6. CDR1 is PRHDT, CDR2 FYEKMQ, per germline (reference sequence). The CDR3 region is CASSTLLAGEQYF. CDR3 bases: TGTGCCAGCAGCACCCTTCTAGCGGGAGAGCAGTACTTC.

This clonotype showed up many times. The V gene is TRBV5-6, the J gene TRBJ1-1; D is unclear. The V gene lost 2 bases and the J gene lost 6 bases, with 14 bases spanning the gap. The V gene's germline CDR1 is SGHDT and CDR2 YYEEEE. The CDR3 contains 14 residues. DNA for the CDR3: TGTGCCAGCAGCTTAGGCACCACTTTTGCTGAAGCTTTCTTT. As protein: CASSLGTTFAEAFF.

This clonotype was seen a few times. DNA for the CDR3: TGTGCCAGCAGCCAAGGGACTAGCGGCTCCTACAATGAGCAGTTCTTC. Translating gives CASSQGTSGSYNEQFF. The chain uses TRBV4-2 and TRBJ2-1, with 10 bases fitting TRBD2. From germline, CDR1 is LGHNA and CDR2 YNFKEQ. Unmatched junction bases numbered 0, after V lost 1 base and J lost 0 bases. The CDR3 has 16 amino acids.

This chain links TRBV5-1 with TRBJ2-2; TRBD1 matches 10 bases. J lost 4 bases, V lost 4 bases, and 4 bases had no gene match. CDR1 is SGHRS, CDR2 YFSETQ, per germline. CDR3 size: 15 residues. CDR3 nucleotides: TGCGCCAGCAGCATAGGACAGGGGGGCACCGGGGAGCTGTTTTTT. Translation: CASSIGQGGTGELFF.

This clonotype has at least ten counts. V gene TRBV10-3 combines with J gene TRBJ1-2, with 7 bases fitting TRBD1. The V gene's germline CDR1 is ENHRY and CDR2 SYGVKD. The CDR3 length is 15 residues. V dropped 5 bases and J dropped 2; count of bases not matched to a gene: 8. CDR3 DNA: TGTGCCATCAGTCGGGCAGGGGGGTCAAACTATGGCTACACCTTC. Protein: CAISRAGGSNYGYTF.

This chain uses TRBV10-3 with TRBJ1-1; D gene unclear. Germline-derived CDR1 and CDR2 are ENHRY and SYGVKD. The V gene lost 8 bases and the J gene lost 1 base, with 11 bases spanning the gap. The length of the CDR3 is 13 residues. The DNA of the CDR3 is TGTGCCATCGTTATGGGCCCGAACACTGAAGCTTTCTTT. As protein: CAIVMGPNTEAFF.

The chain carries TRBV11-1 and TRBJ2-3; TRBD2 agrees at 15 bases. V shed 5 bases, J shed 6 bases, and the junction held 9 bases outside the gene matches. Germline CDR1 and CDR2: SGHAT and FQDESV (reference sequence). The CDR3 loop spans 17 amino acids. CDR3 nucleotide sequence: TGTGCCAGCAGCACTACGGGGACTAGCGGGGGGTTGGATACGCAGTATTTT. Its protein product is CASSTTGTSGGLDTQYF. Full variable domain (remainder filled in from reference TRBV11-1 and TRBJ2-3): EAEVAQSPRYKITEKSQAVAFWCDPISGHATLYWYRQILGQGPELLVQFQDESVVDDSQLPKDRFSAERLKGVDSTLKIQPAELGDSAMYLCASSTTGTSGGLDTQYFGPGTRLTVL.